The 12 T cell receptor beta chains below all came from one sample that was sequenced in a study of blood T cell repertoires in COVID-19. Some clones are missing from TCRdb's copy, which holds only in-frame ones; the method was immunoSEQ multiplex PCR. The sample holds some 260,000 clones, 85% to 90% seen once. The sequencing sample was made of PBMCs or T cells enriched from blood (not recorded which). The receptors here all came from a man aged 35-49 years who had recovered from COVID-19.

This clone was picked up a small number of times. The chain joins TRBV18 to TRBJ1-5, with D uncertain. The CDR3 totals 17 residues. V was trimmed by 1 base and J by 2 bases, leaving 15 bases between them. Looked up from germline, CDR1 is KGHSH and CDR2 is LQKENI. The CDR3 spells CASSPRHRAQGNQPQHF. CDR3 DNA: TGTGCCAGCTCACCACGGCACAGAGCCCAGGGCAATCAGCCCCAGCATTTT.

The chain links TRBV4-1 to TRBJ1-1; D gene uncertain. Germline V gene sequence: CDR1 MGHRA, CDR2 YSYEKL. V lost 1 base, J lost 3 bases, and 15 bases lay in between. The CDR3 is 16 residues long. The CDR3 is CASSQAVQRSHTEAFF. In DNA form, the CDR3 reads TGCGCCAGCAGCCAAGCTGTCCAGCGGAGCCACACTGAAGCTTTCTTT.

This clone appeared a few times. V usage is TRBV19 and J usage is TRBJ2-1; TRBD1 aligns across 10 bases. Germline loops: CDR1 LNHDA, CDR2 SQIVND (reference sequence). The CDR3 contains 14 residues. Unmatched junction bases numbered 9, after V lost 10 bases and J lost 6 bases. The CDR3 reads CATYGTGVSNEQFF. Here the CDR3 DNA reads TGTGCCACCTACGGGACAGGGGTGAGCAATGAGCAGTTCTTC. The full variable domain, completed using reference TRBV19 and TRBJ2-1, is DGGITQSPKYLFRKEGQNVTLSCEQNLNHDAMYWYRQDPGQGLRLIYYSQIVNDFQKGDIAEGYSVSREKKESFPLTVTSAQKNPTAFYLCATYGTGVSNEQFFGPGTRLTVL.

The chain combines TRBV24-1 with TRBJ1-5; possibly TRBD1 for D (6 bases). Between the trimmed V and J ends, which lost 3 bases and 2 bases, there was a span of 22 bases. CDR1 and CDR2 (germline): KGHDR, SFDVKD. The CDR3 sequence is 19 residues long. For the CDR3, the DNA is TGTGCCACCAGTGATCAATCCGGGACACCCAAAGAGGGCAATCAGCCCCAGCATTTT. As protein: CATSDQSGTPKEGNQPQHF.

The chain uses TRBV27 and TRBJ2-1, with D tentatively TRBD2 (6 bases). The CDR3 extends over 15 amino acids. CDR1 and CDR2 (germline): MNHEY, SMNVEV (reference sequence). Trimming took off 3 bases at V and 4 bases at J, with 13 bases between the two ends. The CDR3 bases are TGTGCCAGCAGTTTGGCCGGGACTTCTTACAATGAGCAGTTCTTC. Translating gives CASSLAGTSYNEQFF.

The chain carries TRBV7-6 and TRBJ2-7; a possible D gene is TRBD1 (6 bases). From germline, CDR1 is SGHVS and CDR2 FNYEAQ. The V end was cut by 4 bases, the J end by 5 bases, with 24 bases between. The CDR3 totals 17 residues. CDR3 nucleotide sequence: TGTGCCAGCAGCTCGGCCCCCGGGACACAGGTCACCCACGAGCAGTACTTC. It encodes CASSSAPGTQVTHEQYF. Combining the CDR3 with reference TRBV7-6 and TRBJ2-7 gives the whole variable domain GAGVSQSPRYKVTKRGQDVALRCDPISGHVSLYWYRQALGQGPEFLTYFNYEAQQDKSGLPNDRFSAERPEGSISTLTIQRTEQRDSAMYRCASSSAPGTQVTHEQYFGPGTRLTVT.

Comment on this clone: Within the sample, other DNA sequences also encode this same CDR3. The DNA of the CDR3 is TGTGCCACCAGCTCCTCCGGGACAGGACCCTACGAGCAGTACTTC. Its translation is CATSSSGTGPYEQYF. The chain uses TRBV15 and TRBJ2-7; 8 bases align to TRBD1. The V gene's germline CDR1 is LNHNV and CDR2 YYDKDF (reference sequence). Germline trimming cut 5 bases from V and 2 bases from J; bases unmatched to any gene: 8. The CDR3 is made up of 15 amino acids.

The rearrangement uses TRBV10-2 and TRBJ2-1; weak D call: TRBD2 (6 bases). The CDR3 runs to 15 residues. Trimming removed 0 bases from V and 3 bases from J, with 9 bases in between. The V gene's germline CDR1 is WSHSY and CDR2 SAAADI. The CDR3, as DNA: TGCGCCAGCAGTGAGTCGGCGGGACGCTACAATGAGCAGTTCTTC. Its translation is CASSESAGRYNEQFF.

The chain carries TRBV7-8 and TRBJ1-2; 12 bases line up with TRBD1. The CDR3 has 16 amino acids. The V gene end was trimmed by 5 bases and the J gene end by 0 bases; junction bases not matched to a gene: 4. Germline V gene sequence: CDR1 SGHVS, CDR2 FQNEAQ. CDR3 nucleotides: TGTGCCAGCAGCCGAGGGACAGGGGGCACTAACTATGGCTACACCTTC. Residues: CASSRGTGGTNYGYTF.

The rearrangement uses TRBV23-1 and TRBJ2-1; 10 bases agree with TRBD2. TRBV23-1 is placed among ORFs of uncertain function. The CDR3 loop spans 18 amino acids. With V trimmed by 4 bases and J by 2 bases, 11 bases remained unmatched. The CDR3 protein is CASSPPARAGGPYNEQFF. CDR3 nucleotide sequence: TGCGCCAGCAGTCCACCTGCTAGAGCGGGAGGGCCCTACAATGAGCAGTTCTTC.

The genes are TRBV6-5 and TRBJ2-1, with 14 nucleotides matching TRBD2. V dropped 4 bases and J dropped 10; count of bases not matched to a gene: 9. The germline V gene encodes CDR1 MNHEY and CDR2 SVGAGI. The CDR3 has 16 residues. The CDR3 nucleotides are TGTGCCAGCAGTTCGTTGACTAGCGGGGGGGGCTCGGAGCAGTTCTTC. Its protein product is CASSSLTSGGGSEQFF.

CDR3: CASSFNGRASGTQYF. CDR3 bases: TGTGCCAGCAGCTTTAATGGCAGGGCTAGCGGGACCCAGTACTTC. The V and J genes are TRBV7-2 and TRBJ2-5; 7 bases map to TRBD2. Germline loops: CDR1 SGHTA, CDR2 FQGNSA. V lost 3 bases and J lost 7; bases outside the gene matches: 11. The CDR3 covers 15 residues.